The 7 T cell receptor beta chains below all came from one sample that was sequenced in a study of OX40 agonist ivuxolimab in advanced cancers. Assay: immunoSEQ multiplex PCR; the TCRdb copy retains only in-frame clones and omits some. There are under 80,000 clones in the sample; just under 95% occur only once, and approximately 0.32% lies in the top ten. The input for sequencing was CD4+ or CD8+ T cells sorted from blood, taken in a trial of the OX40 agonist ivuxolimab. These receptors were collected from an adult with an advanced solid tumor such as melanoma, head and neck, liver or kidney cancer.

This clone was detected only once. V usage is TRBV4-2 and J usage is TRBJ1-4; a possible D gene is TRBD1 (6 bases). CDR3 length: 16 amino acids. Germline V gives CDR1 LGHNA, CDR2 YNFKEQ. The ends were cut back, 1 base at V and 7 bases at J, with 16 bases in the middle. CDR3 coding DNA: TGTGCCAGCAGCCAAGCCTCTGGGGGCGCCCTTGAAAAACTGTTTTTT. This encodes CASSQASGGALEKLFF.

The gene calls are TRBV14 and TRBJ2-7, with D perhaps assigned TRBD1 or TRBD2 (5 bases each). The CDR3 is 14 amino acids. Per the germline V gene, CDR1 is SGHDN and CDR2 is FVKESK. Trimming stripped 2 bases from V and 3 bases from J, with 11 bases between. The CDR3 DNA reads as TGTGCCAGCAGCCAAACCGGGGCCCACTACGAGCAGTACTTC. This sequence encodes CASSQTGAHYEQYF.

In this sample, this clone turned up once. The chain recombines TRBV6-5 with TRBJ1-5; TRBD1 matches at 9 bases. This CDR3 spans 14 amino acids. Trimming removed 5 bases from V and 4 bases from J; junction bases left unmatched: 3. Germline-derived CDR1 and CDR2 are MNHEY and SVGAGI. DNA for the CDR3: TGTGCCAGCAGTGGAGGACAGGGGAATCAGCCCCAGCATTTT. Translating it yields CASSGGQGNQPQHF.

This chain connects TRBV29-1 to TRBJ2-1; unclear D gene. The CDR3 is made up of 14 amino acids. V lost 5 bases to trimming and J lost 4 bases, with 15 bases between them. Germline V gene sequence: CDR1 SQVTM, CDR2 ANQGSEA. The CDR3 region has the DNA TGCAGCGTTCGATTGAATCGACCGTACAATGAGCAGTTCTTC. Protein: CSVRLNRPYNEQFF.

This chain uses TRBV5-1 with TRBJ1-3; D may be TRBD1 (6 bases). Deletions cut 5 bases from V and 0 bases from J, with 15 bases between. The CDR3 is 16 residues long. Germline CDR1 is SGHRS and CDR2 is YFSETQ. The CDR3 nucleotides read TGCGCCAGCAGTGACCAAGGACAGTTCTCTGGAAACACCATATATTTT. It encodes CASSDQGQFSGNTIYF. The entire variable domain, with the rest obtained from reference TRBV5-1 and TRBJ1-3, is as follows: KAGVTQTPRYLIKTRGQQVTLSCSPISGHRSVSWYQQTPGQGLQFLFEYFSETQRNKGNFPGRFSGRQFSNSRSEMNVSTLELGDSALYLCASSDQGQFSGNTIYFGEGSWLTVV.

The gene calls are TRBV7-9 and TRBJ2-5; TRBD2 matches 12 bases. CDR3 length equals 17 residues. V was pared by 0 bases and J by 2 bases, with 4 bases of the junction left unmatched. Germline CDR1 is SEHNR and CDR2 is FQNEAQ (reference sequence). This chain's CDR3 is CASSLASTSGSQETQYF. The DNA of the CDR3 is TGTGCCAGCAGCTTAGCGTCGACTAGCGGGAGTCAAGAGACCCAGTACTTC.

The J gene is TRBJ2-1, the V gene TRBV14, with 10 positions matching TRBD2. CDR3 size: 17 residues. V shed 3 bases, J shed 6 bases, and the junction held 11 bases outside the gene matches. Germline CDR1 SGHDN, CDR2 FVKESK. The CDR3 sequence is CASSHLAGGGLVNEQFF. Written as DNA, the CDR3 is TGTGCCAGCAGCCACTTAGCGGGAGGAGGGTTGGTCAATGAGCAGTTCTTC.